What follows are 30 T cell receptor beta chains derived from one specimen sequenced in a study of T cells in Graves' hyperthyroidism and ophthalmopathy. RNA transcripts were the template for amplifying TCR beta CDR3 regions. A set of HTBI primers served as the primers for a first-round RT-PCR of the TCR CDR3. From the multiplex PCR reads, TCRdb called clonotypes with MiXCR, one entry per CDR3 protein. The profile covers around 540,000 distinct CDR3 sequences, with 46% appearing a single time and approximately 8.2% taken by the ten largest. The material sequenced was peripheral blood or thyroid tissue (not recorded which). The receptor source for this set is a woman aged 18-35 years with Graves' hyperthyroidism.

Worth noting for this clonotype: One end of the junction does not line up with germline, which may come from a read error. The chain couples TRBV2 to TRBJ1-1, with TRBD1 matching 8 bases. CDR1 is SNHLY and CDR2 is FYNNEI in the germline V gene. The CDR3 runs 16 residues. Here the CDR3 reads CASSEAGQGARTETFF. As DNA, the CDR3 is TGTGCCAGCAGTGAAGCGGGTCAGGGGGCGAGGACTGAAACTTTCTTT.

This sequence joins TRBV7-2 and TRBJ1-1; no firm D call. The CDR3 covers 14 residues. The V gene's germline CDR1 is SGHTA and CDR2 FQGNSA. V was cut by 6 bases and J by 1 base, with 12 bases left in between. The CDR3 sequence: CASSLGGWNTEAFF. DNA for the CDR3: TGTGCCAGCAGTTTGGGAGGTTGGAACACTGAAGCTTTCTTT. Full variable domain (remainder filled in from reference TRBV7-2 and TRBJ1-1): GAGVSQSPSNKVTEKGKDVELRCDPISGHTALYWYRQSLGQGLEFLIYFQGNSAPDKSGLPSDRFSAERTGGSVSTLTIQRTQQEDSAVYLCASSLGGWNTEAFFGQGTRLTVV.

In this sample, this clonotype turned up many times. CDR3 sequence (DNA): TGTGCCAGCAGTTTTTCCCAGGTGAACACTGAAGCTTTCTTT. It is translated as CASSFSQVNTEAFF. The chain uses TRBV12-3 or TRBV12-4 and TRBJ1-1; D not certain. V was shortened by 3 bases and J by 0 bases, with 8 bases between the two germline ends. This CDR3 has 14 residues.

In its sample, this clonotype was seen a few times. V gene TRBV19 combines with J gene TRBJ2-7, with D perhaps TRBD1 (6 bases). Trimming removed 5 bases at V and 4 bases at J, with 18 bases between. The CDR3 runs 15 residues. Germline CDR1 is LNHDA and CDR2 is SQIVND (reference sequence). The CDR3 loop reads CASSPGTTFGYEQYF. DNA of the CDR3: TGTGCCAGTAGTCCCGGGACAACTTTTGGTTACGAGCAGTACTTC. The complete variable domain, with remaining parts taken from reference TRBV19 and TRBJ2-7, reads DGGITQSPKYLFRKEGQNVTLSCEQNLNHDAMYWYRQDPGQGLRLIYYSQIVNDFQKGDIAEGYSVSREKKESFPLTVTSAQKNPTAFYLCASSPGTTFGYEQYFGPGTRLTVT.

A word on this clonotype: A much larger clone differs by one base, so this may be a read error. The chain joins TRBV7-9 to TRBJ2-6; D remains unclear. In germline, CDR1 is SEHNR, CDR2 FQNEAQ (reference sequence). CDR3 length equals 14 residues. The V and J ends lost 4 bases and 2 bases respectively, with 6 bases between them. The CDR3 DNA follows: TGTGCCAGCAGCTGGACCACTGGGGCCAACGTCCTGACTTTC. It is translated as CASSWTTGANVLTF.

With regard to this clonotype: Sequence at one end of the junction differs from germline and may be a read error. The chain uses TRBV15 and TRBJ1-6; perhaps TRBD1 as D (6 bases). Germline V gene lookup returns CDR1 LNHNV and CDR2 YYDKDF (reference sequence). The CDR3 runs 15 residues. In DNA, the CDR3 is TGTGCCGCCAGCAGAATGGACAGTACCAATTCACCCCTCCACTTT. This gives the protein CAASRMDSTNSPLHF.

A word on this clonotype: A read error may account for a junction end that differs from germline. The chain is built from TRBV10-3 and TRBJ1-5; TRBD1 matches 7 bases. CDR3 length: 13 amino acids. Germline CDR1 reads ENHRY; CDR2 reads SYGVKD. The CDR3 DNA sequence: TGTGCCAGCAGTACCGACAGGGCGGGGGCCCAGCATTTT. Amino acids: CASSTDRAGAQHF.

V gene TRBV2 combines with J gene TRBJ2-7; 9 positions agree with TRBD1. Germline V lookup: CDR1 SNHLY, CDR2 FYNNEI. CDR3 length: 13 amino acids. The V segment lost 11 bases and the J segment 3 bases; nucleotides outside the gene matches: 8. The CDR3, as DNA: TGTGCCGGCACCGGGGACAGGGTCTACGAGCAGTACTTC. It translates to CAGTGDRVYEQYF.

Only a few counts were recorded for this clonotype. The V gene is TRBV7-2, the J gene TRBJ2-7, with 9 bases matching TRBD2. This CDR3 spans 14 amino acids. The V gene end was trimmed by 4 bases and the J gene end by 2 bases; junction bases not matched to a gene: 3. Germline CDR1 reads SGHTA; CDR2 reads FQGNSA. Here the CDR3 reads CASSSLAGPYEQYF. The CDR3 DNA follows: TGTGCCAGCAGCTCCCTAGCGGGGCCCTACGAGCAGTACTTC.

The chain recombines TRBV5-6 with TRBJ2-7; D is unresolved. Per the germline V gene, CDR1 is SGHDT and CDR2 is YYEEEE. CDR3 length: 12 amino acids. V was trimmed by 4 bases and J by 8 bases, leaving 13 bases between them. As DNA, the CDR3 is TGTGCCAGCAGCATTGGAATGGTACAGCAGTACTTC. Protein product: CASSIGMVQQYF.

This clonotype has ten or more counts. This rearrangement joins TRBV25-1 to TRBJ1-6; D is uncertain. In germline, CDR1 is MGHDK, CDR2 SYGVNS. The CDR3 loop spans 15 amino acids. Trimming stripped 4 bases from V and 6 bases from J, with 13 bases between. CDR3 bases: TGTGCCAGCAGTGTTTCGGTTGTCGGTAATTCACCCCTCCACTTT. Translated: CASSVSVVGNSPLHF.

This clonotype was counted ten times or more. The V gene is TRBV29-1, the J gene TRBJ1-1; no reliable D call. The V gene's germline CDR1 is SQVTM and CDR2 ANQGSEA. The CDR3 has 13 residues. The V and J ends lost 4 bases and 0 bases respectively, with 9 bases between them. The CDR3 sequence: CSVAGRLNTEAFF. CDR3 nucleotide sequence: TGCAGCGTTGCGGGCCGATTGAACACTGAAGCTTTCTTT.

CDR3 residues: CAISEGGGGGYGYTF. The CDR3, as DNA: TGTGCCATCAGTGAAGGGGGGGGTGGGGGCTATGGCTACACCTTC. The chain uses TRBV10-3 and TRBJ1-2; D is perhaps TRBD1 (6 bases). From germline, CDR1 is ENHRY and CDR2 SYGVKD. The CDR3 spans 15 residues. V gave up 3 bases and J gave up 4 bases, with 15 bases separating them.

This clonotype was seen at least ten times. The chain has TRBV7-9 and TRBJ1-5, with unresolved D. V was trimmed by 3 bases and J by 6 bases, leaving 9 bases between them. This CDR3 is built from 13 residues. The germline V gene encodes CDR1 SEHNR and CDR2 FQNEAQ (reference sequence). CDR3 residues: CASSFGDGQPQHF. CDR3 DNA: TGTGCCAGCAGCTTCGGGGATGGTCAGCCCCAGCATTTT.

In its sample, this clonotype was seen a few times. CDR3 coding DNA: TGTGCCAGCAGCTATCAGGGATTGTTGAGTCCATCCCGGGATCAGCCCCAGCATTTT. Translation: CASSYQGLLSPSRDQPQHF. J is TRBJ1-5 and V is TRBV7-9; tentative D call: TRBD1 (5 bases). The CDR3 is 19 residues long. Germline V gene lookup returns CDR1 SEHNR and CDR2 FQNEAQ (reference sequence). Between the trimmed V and J ends, which lost 4 bases and 5 bases, there was a span of 27 bases.

The rearrangement joins TRBV20-1 to TRBJ2-5, with 7 bases identical to TRBD1. The CDR3 covers 13 residues. Germline CDR1 is DFQATT and CDR2 is SNEGSKA (reference sequence). V gave up 6 bases and J gave up 4 bases; unmatched junction bases: 8. The CDR3 bases are TGCAGTGCAAGACGACAGGGAAGAGAGACCCAGTACTTC. Translation: CSARRQGRETQYF.

This clonotype was recorded at least ten times. V and J are TRBV10-3 and TRBJ2-7, with D tentatively TRBD1 or TRBD2 (6 bases each). Germline CDR1 ENHRY, CDR2 SYGVKD. Deletions cut 3 bases from V and 6 bases from J, with 18 bases between. The CDR3 consists of 15 residues. The CDR3 region is CAISDEGGQALEQYF. The CDR3 bases are TGTGCCATCAGTGATGAGGGGGGCCAGGCACTCGAGCAGTACTTC.

This clonotype was found many times. The CDR3 region is CATGPAGPQETQYF. CDR3 DNA: TGTGCCACCGGACCGGCAGGCCCACAAGAGACCCAGTACTTC. The rearrangement uses TRBV24-1 and TRBJ2-5, with D unresolved. Trimming took off 9 bases at V and 2 bases at J, with 15 bases between the two ends. Per germline, CDR1 KGHDR and CDR2 SFDVKD. The CDR3 length is 14 residues.

The CDR3 DNA reads as TGTGCCAGCAGCCAAGGATTGGCGACTAGCGCTGAGACCCAGTACTTC. Translating it yields CASSQGLATSAETQYF. The chain couples TRBV7-8 to TRBJ2-5; TRBD2 aligns across 8 bases. CDR1 is SGHVS, CDR2 FQNEAQ, per germline. With 5 bases clipped from V and 5 bases from J, the junction kept 13 bases outside the gene matches. There are 16 residues in the CDR3.

The chain links TRBV2 to TRBJ1-2; the D gene is possibly TRBD1 (6 bases). CDR1 and CDR2 from the germline V gene are SNHLY and FYNNEI. The CDR3 totals 13 residues. The germline V and J ends were trimmed by 6 bases and 5 bases, with 13 bases remaining between them. CDR3 coding DNA: TGTGCCAGCAGCTATCGACAGGTGTATGGCTACACCTTC. It specifies CASSYRQVYGYTF.

This clonotype was detected many times. The chain employs TRBV5-5 and TRBJ1-5; 10 bases match TRBD1. V lost 4 bases to trimming and J lost 7 bases; unmatched junction nucleotides: 8. CDR1 is SGHKS and CDR2 is YYEKEE in the germline V gene (reference sequence). The CDR3 is 15 residues long. The CDR3: CASSQEDRGRQPQHF. In DNA form, the CDR3 reads TGTGCCAGCAGCCAAGAGGACAGGGGGAGGCAGCCCCAGCATTTT.

This chain connects TRBV20-1 to TRBJ1-5; weak D call: TRBD1 (6 bases). The CDR3 contains 15 residues. The germline V gene has CDR1 DFQATT and CDR2 SNEGSKA (reference sequence). Trimming shortened V by 5 bases and J by 6 bases, and 20 bases separated the two germline ends. The CDR3 DNA reads as TGCAGTGCTGGACCGGCGCGGGGGGCGGGTCAGCCCCAGCATTTT. It specifies CSAGPARGAGQPQHF.

This sequence joins TRBV25-1 and TRBJ1-4, with 10 bases aligning to TRBD1. Germline CDR1 MGHDK, CDR2 SYGVNS. This CDR3 has 16 residues. Trimming cost V 5 bases and J 4 bases; bases outside gene matches: 7. Here the CDR3 DNA reads TGTGCCAGCAGTTTGACAGGGGGCGTCGGTAATGAAAAACTGTTTTTT. Protein sequence: CASSLTGGVGNEKLFF.

The chain has TRBV10-3 and TRBJ1-1; TRBD1 matches at 8 bases. Germline V gives CDR1 ENHRY, CDR2 SYGVKD. This CDR3 spans 16 amino acids. V shed 10 bases and J 2 bases; nucleotides not matched to a gene: 15. CDR3: CASSRDYGQGNTEAFF. CDR3 DNA sequence: TGTGCCAGCTCACGGGACTATGGACAGGGAAACACTGAAGCTTTCTTT.

This clonotype was observed at least ten times. The chain recombines TRBV7-2 with TRBJ2-7; D is unresolved. Deletions cut 5 bases from V and 2 bases from J, with 10 bases between. The germline V gene has CDR1 SGHTA and CDR2 FQGNSA. The CDR3 loop spans 13 amino acids. The CDR3 spells CASSMDGAYEQYF. Written as DNA, the CDR3 is TGTGCCAGCAGCATGGACGGTGCCTACGAGCAGTACTTC. Full variable domain (rest looked up from reference TRBV7-2 and TRBJ2-7): GAGVSQSPSNKVTEKGKDVELRCDPISGHTALYWYRQSLGQGLEFLIYFQGNSAPDKSGLPSDRFSAERTGGSVSTLTIQRTQQEDSAVYLCASSMDGAYEQYFGPGTRLTVT.

The rearrangement uses TRBV7-2 and TRBJ2-7; TRBD2 matches 9 bases. This CDR3 has 14 amino acids. The germline CDR1 and CDR2 sequences are SGHTA and FQGNSA. Germline trimming cut 5 bases from V and 6 bases from J; bases unmatched to any gene: 8. CDR3 region: CASSLWTSVTEQYF. The CDR3 region has the DNA TGTGCCAGCAGCCTCTGGACTAGCGTTACCGAGCAGTACTTC.

The CDR3 region is CAISGVQADYEQYF. DNA for the CDR3: TGTGCCATCAGTGGAGTACAGGCAGACTACGAGCAGTACTTC. The rearrangement joins TRBV10-3 to TRBJ2-7; a weak D match, TRBD1 (5 bases). The CDR3 has 14 amino acids. Germline V gives CDR1 ENHRY, CDR2 SYGVKD. Trimming cost V 4 bases and J 3 bases, with 13 bases left between them.

The chain is built from TRBV29-1 and TRBJ1-1; 7 bases agree with TRBD1. Germline-derived CDR1 and CDR2 are SQVTM and ANQGSEA. The CDR3 runs 12 residues. Trimming took 6 bases from V and 11 from J; bases not matched to a gene: 12. The chain's CDR3 is CSVLGGTELAFF. CDR3 coding DNA: TGCAGCGTCCTAGGGGGGACAGAATTGGCTTTCTTT.

The chain joins TRBV24-1 to TRBJ2-5; TRBD2 matches at 10 bases. Trimming removed 3 bases from V and 1 base from J; junction bases left unmatched: 4. Germline V gives CDR1 KGHDR, CDR2 SFDVKD. This CDR3 spans 16 amino acids. The CDR3 region has the DNA TGTGCCACCAGTGATCCGAGGACTAGCGGCCAAGAGACCCAGTACTTC. This translates into CATSDPRTSGQETQYF.

CDR3 nucleotide sequence: TGCAGTGCTAGAGACCGACAGTGGGATAAGCCCCAGCATTTT. Amino acids: CSARDRQWDKPQHF. This rearrangement joins TRBV20-1 to TRBJ1-5, with TRBD1 as a possible D gene (5 bases). Trimming removed 0 bases at V and 8 bases at J, with 14 bases between. Germline CDR1 DFQATT, CDR2 SNEGSKA (reference sequence). CDR3 length equals 14 residues.